The sequence of this TCR beta chain was determined in a study of blood T cells in healthy people across ages. Study outcomes and limitations: PBMCs left unsorted prevented a conclusive naive versus antigen-experienced comparison.

The sample holds a few counts of this clonotype. Its cognate antigen is unknown. It was with a sample-barcoded 5' primer and a J-beta primer mix that a second PCR of roughly 7 to 12 cycles was run. Sequencing yielded, for each sample, at least 2.5 million paired-end reads carrying CDR3. TCRdb re-called the 5' RACE reads with MiXCR, one entry per CDR3 protein. This sample has over 1,500,000 distinct CDR3 sequences, with around 42% found just once. Healthy Russian Caucasian donors spanned ages roughly 6 to 90 years. V was shortened by 6 bases and J by 9 bases, with 15 bases between the two germline ends. This CDR3 has 11 residues. Germline-derived CDR1 and CDR2 are SQVTM and ANQGSEA.

Sequenced sample: blood. V usage is TRBV29-1 and J usage is TRBJ2-7; D is unresolved. This receptor was identified in a human donor in good health. CDR3 residues: CSVQDGSGQYF. The CDR3, as DNA: TGCAGCGTCCAAGACGGGTCCGGGCAGTACTTC.